The rows below give T cell receptor beta chains drawn from one sample of a study of PD-1 blockade in classical Hodgkin lymphoma. The table came from immunoSEQ multiplex PCR; TCRdb's copy has only in-frame clones and leaves some out. The table includes approximately 12,000 clones, about 71% detected once. The material was peripheral blood mononuclear cells (PBMCs), obtained at baseline. The receptors were gathered from a human donor with classical Hodgkin lymphoma. The CDR3 runs from the conserved cysteine through the conserved F or W. D genes are given only for firm matches. The size of a clone is reported for some rows only, either as once, few or many, or as a class for expanded clones.

V gene	J gene	clone size	D gene	CDR3 protein	CDR3 DNA
TRBV10-3	TRBJ2-2	few	-	CAAAPVGNTGELFF	TGTGCCGCAGCGCCCGTGGGGAACACCGGGGAGCTGTTTTTT
TRBV7-9	TRBJ2-5	-	TRBD2	CASSSRGGLAVWGETQYF	TGTGCCAGCAGCTCCCGAGGGGGACTAGCCGTTTGGGGGGAGACCCAGTACTTC
TRBV6-1	TRBJ2-7	-	-	CASSEEEVVVYEQYF	TGTGCCAGCAGTGAGGAGGAGGTGGTAGTCTACGAGCAGTACTTC
TRBV5-1	TRBJ2-3	few	-	CASSPVGRPPTDTQYF	TGCGCCAGCAGCCCGGTGGGTAGGCCCCCCACAGATACGCAGTATTTT
TRBV2	TRBJ2-1	-	-	CASSSGLYNEQFF	TGTGCCAGCAGTTCGGGACTCTACAATGAGCAGTTCTTC
TRBV18	TRBJ2-2	-	-	CASSPRGGGTTGELFF	TGTGCCAGCTCACCACGTGGAGGGGGCACCACCGGGGAGCTGTTTTTT
TRBV7-2	TRBJ1-1	-	-	CASSFRPGMNTEAFF	TGTGCCAGCAGCTTCCGTCCAGGGATGAACACTGAAGCTTTCTTT
TRBV10-3	TRBJ1-4	-	-	CAISASSTNEKLFF	TGTGCCATCAGTGCCAGTTCAACTAATGAAAAACTGTTTTTT
TRBV28	TRBJ2-2	-	-	CASRGTPTGELFF	TGTGCCAGCAGAGGAACACCCACCGGGGAGCTGTTTTTT
TRBV7-2	TRBJ1-2	-	-	CASSPSPGYGYTF	TGTGCCAGCAGCCCATCCCCGGGCTATGGCTACACCTTC
TRBV5-1	TRBJ1-6	-	-	CASSLGDRSQTLHF	TGCGCCAGCAGCTTGGGCGACAGGTCCCAAACCCTCCACTTT
TRBV6-5	TRBJ2-7	-	-	CASSYRGNEQYF	TGTGCCAGCAGTTACCGTGGGAACGAGCAGTACTTC
TRBV19	TRBJ1-1	-	-	CASSTRTLEAFF	TGTGCCAGTAGTACTCGGACGTTGGAAGCTTTCTTT
TRBV4-1	TRBJ1-2	-	TRBD1	CASSQEGQVVYGYTF	TGCGCCAGCAGCCAAGAGGGACAGGTAGTATATGGCTACACCTTC
TRBV10-3	TRBJ1-2	-	-	CAISPVGGGNGYTF	TGTGCCATCAGCCCCGTCGGGGGTGGGAATGGCTACACCTTC
TRBV5-4	TRBJ1-2	few	-	CASSSGTENNYGYTF	TGTGCCAGCAGCTCCGGGACTGAAAATAACTATGGCTACACCTTC
TRBV30	TRBJ2-7	-	-	CAWGGTYEQYF	TGTGCCTGGGGGGGGACGTACGAGCAGTACTTC
TRBV7-8	TRBJ2-3	-	-	CASSSGHSSTDTQYF	TGTGCCAGCAGCTCCGGCCACTCTAGCACAGATACGCAGTATTTT
TRBV7-9	TRBJ1-1	-	-	CASSFSGEAFF	TGTGCCAGCAGCTTTTCAGGTGAAGCTTTCTTT
TRBV7-9	TRBJ1-2	-	-	CASSKGRIVTYGYTF	TGTGCCAGCAGCAAAGGACGGATCGTGACCTATGGCTACACCTTC
TRBV19	TRBJ1-5	few	-	CASSTLTGLRNQPQHF	TGTGCCAGTAGTACCCTCACAGGGTTGCGCAATCAGCCCCAGCATTTT
TRBV7-8	TRBJ2-6	-	-	CASSLAESSGANVLTF	TGTGCCAGCAGCTTAGCTGAGTCCTCTGGGGCCAACGTCCTGACTTTC
TRBV19	TRBJ2-7	-	-	CASGPGVGKQYF	TGTGCCAGCGGGCCGGGTGTTGGGAAGCAGTACTTC
TRBV11-3	TRBJ2-5	few	-	CASSLDRGSQETQYF	TGTGCCAGCAGCTTAGATCGGGGATCCCAAGAGACCCAGTACTTC
TRBV4-3	TRBJ2-1	-	TRBD2	CASSQDLFLETSGQDRQFF	TGCGCCAGCAGCCAAGATCTTTTTCTCGAGACTAGCGGACAAGATCGGCAGTTCTTC
TRBV2	TRBJ2-2	-	-	CASKWAFGELFF	TGTGCCAGCAAATGGGCTTTCGGGGAGCTGTTTTTT
TRBV9	TRBJ2-5	-	TRBD1	CASSVGQGVETQYF	TGTGCCAGCAGCGTAGGGCAGGGGGTAGAGACCCAGTACTTC
TRBV6-5	TRBJ2-1	-	TRBD2	CASSASGRVYNEQFF	TGTGCCAGCAGTGCTAGCGGGAGGGTCTACAATGAGCAGTTCTTC
TRBV30	TRBJ1-2	-	-	CACRDSDYGYTF	TGTGCCTGCAGGGATTCCGACTATGGCTACACCTTC
TRBV6-1	TRBJ1-1	few	-	CASRVEFATNTEAFF	TGTGCCAGCAGAGTAGAATTCGCTACTAACACTGAAGCTTTCTTT